This T cell receptor (beta chain) was captured in a study of blood T cells in healthy people across ages. Broader study findings: Expanded clonotype changes were possibly confounded by unknown donor CMV status.

A second PCR, run for about 6 to 11 cycles, used a sample-barcoded 5' primer plus a J-beta primer mix. A single record per CDR3 protein comes from TCRdb applying MiXCR to the 5' RACE reads. The sample carries about 1,500,000 distinct CDR3 sequences, approximately 38% recorded once. There are a few counts of this clonotype. Antigen unknown. V lost 1 base and J lost 9, with 7 bases in between. The CDR3 extends over 12 amino acids. Germline V gene sequence: CDR1 LGHDT, CDR2 YNNKEL (reference sequence). The sample comprised blood. This chain links TRBV3-1 with TRBJ2-1; D tentatively fits TRBD1 or TRBD2 (5 bases each). The sequence was collected from a woman aged 18 to 35 in good health. The CDR3 here is CASSQGGVEQFF. The CDR3 nucleotides read TGTGCCAGCAGCCAAGGAGGGGTTGAGCAGTTCTTC.